These T cell receptor beta chains were read from a single sample in a study of cytomegalovirus exposure and HLA in healthy donors. Sequencing used immunoSEQ multiplex PCR; TCRdb keeps in-frame clones, though not all of them. Seen here are over 40,000 clones, around 60% observed once, and the top ten hold around 12%. Sequencing was carried out using PBMCs. These receptors all come from a man in his 60s in good health and CMV-seropositive. Both conserved end residues are part of each CDR3. Each record gives: V gene, J gene, clone size, D gene, CDR3 DNA, CDR3 protein. A D gene is named only where the DNA matches it firmly. Only part of the rows carry a size: once, few, many, or a class if the clone is expanded.

V: TRBV6-5; J: TRBJ2-5; size: few; D: TRBD2; DNA: TGTGCCAGCAGTTCTACTAGCGAAGGGATCCCAGTGTCCCAGTACTTC; CDR3: CASSSTSEGIPVSQYF
V: TRBV28; J: TRBJ1-3; size: -; D: TRBD1; DNA: TGTGCCAGCGGGACAGGGGGCATTTCTAGTGGAAACACCATATATTTT; CDR3: CASGTGGISSGNTIYF
V: TRBV23-1; J: TRBJ2-2; size: -; D: -; DNA: TGCGCCCCCGAGGGCAGGTCGCACACCGGGGAGCTGTTTTTT; CDR3: CAPEGRSHTGELFF
V: TRBV7-9; J: TRBJ2-3; size: -; D: TRBD2; DNA: TGTGCCAGCAGCTTTCCCCCCAGACTAGCGGGCCGTGCAGATACGCAGTATTTT; CDR3: CASSFPPRLAGRADTQYF
V: TRBV2; J: TRBJ2-7; size: once; D: TRBD2; DNA: TGTGCCAGCAACGGCCCCGGGACTAGCTTTTCCTACGAGCAGTACTTC; CDR3: CASNGPGTSFSYEQYF
V: TRBV10-3; J: TRBJ1-2; size: -; D: -; DNA: TGTGCCATCCCCAGGGGCTCTAACTATGGCTACACCTTC; CDR3: CAIPRGSNYGYTF
V: TRBV15; J: TRBJ1-3; size: -; D: TRBD1; DNA: TGTGCCACCGGTTCTGACAGGGGAGGTCCTGGAAACACCATATATTTT; CDR3: CATGSDRGGPGNTIYF
V: TRBV2; J: TRBJ2-1; size: -; D: -; DNA: TGTGCCAGCAGTGATTTGAGTTCTAGCTCCTACAATGAGCAGTTCTTC; CDR3: CASSDLSSSSYNEQFF
V: TRBV5-6; J: TRBJ1-2; size: -; D: -; DNA: TGTGCCAGCAGCTACAGGGTTGGCTACACCTTC; CDR3: CASSYRVGYTF
V: TRBV23-1; J: TRBJ1-2; size: -; D: -; DNA: TGCGCCAGCAACGGCAAGGAGGGTAACTATGGCTACACCTTC; CDR3: CASNGKEGNYGYTF
V: TRBV4-1; J: TRBJ2-7; size: few; D: -; DNA: TGCGCCAGCAGCCAAGGAGGATTTAGCTCCTACGAGCAGTACTTC; CDR3: CASSQGGFSSYEQYF
V: TRBV5-8; J: TRBJ2-3; size: once; D: TRBD1; DNA: TGTGCCAGCAGCTTCGGACAGGGTATCGCAGATACGCAGTATTTT; CDR3: CASSFGQGIADTQYF
V: TRBV5-1; J: TRBJ2-1; size: -; D: TRBD2; DNA: TGCGCCAGCAGTCCCGGACTAGTCCTCTTTGAGCAGTTCTTC; CDR3: CASSPGLVLFEQFF
V: TRBV27; J: TRBJ2-7; size: once; D: TRBD2; DNA: TGTGCCAGCAGTCGTACTAGCGGGAGTTTCCACGAGCAGTACTTC; CDR3: CASSRTSGSFHEQYF
V: TRBV4-1; J: TRBJ2-7; size: -; D: -; DNA: TGCGCCAGCAGCCGGGGACTCCAACCCCGCCCTACTTACTACGAGCAGTACTTC; CDR3: CASSRGLQPRPTYYEQYF
V: TRBV28; J: TRBJ2-7; size: -; D: -; DNA: TGTGCCAGCAGCCTCCTAGGGGCGTCTCAGTACTTC; CDR3: CASSLLGASQYF
V: TRBV19; J: TRBJ2-7; size: -; D: -; DNA: TGTGCCAGTAGTATTTTGGGGACTGGGGTCTACGAGCAGTACTTC; CDR3: CASSILGTGVYEQYF
V: TRBV11-2; J: TRBJ2-4; size: -; D: TRBD2; DNA: TGTGCCAGCAGCTCCATTCGCGGGAGCGGAGACATTCAGTACTTC; CDR3: CASSSIRGSGDIQYF
V: TRBV5-4; J: TRBJ1-1; size: -; D: -; DNA: TGTGCCAGCAGCAATCAAGGTGGGGGAGGCCTCATGAACACTGAAGCTTTCTTT; CDR3: CASSNQGGGGLMNTEAFF
V: TRBV5-1; J: TRBJ2-3; size: few; D: -; DNA: TGCGCCAGCAGCCGGATACAGCTAAGCACAGATACGCAGTATTTT; CDR3: CASSRIQLSTDTQYF
V: TRBV5-1; J: TRBJ1-4; size: -; D: -; DNA: TGCGCCAGCAGCCCAGGAGGGGTTAATGAAAAACTGTTTTTT; CDR3: CASSPGGVNEKLFF
V: TRBV27; J: TRBJ2-1; size: -; D: -; DNA: TGTGCCAGCAGTCCCTTTGGGGGGAATGAGCAGTTCTTC; CDR3: CASSPFGGNEQFF
V: TRBV4-3; J: TRBJ2-1; size: once; D: TRBD2; DNA: TGCGCCAGCAGCCAAACGACACGCGACGGACTAGCGGGCGGGAATGAGCAGTTCTTC; CDR3: CASSQTTRDGLAGGNEQFF
V: TRBV7-9; J: TRBJ2-5; size: -; D: -; DNA: TGTGCCAGCAGCTCGGTGGGCAGTCAAGAGACCCAGTACTTC; CDR3: CASSSVGSQETQYF
V: TRBV10-3; J: TRBJ2-5; size: -; D: -; DNA: TGTGCCATCAGTGACAGGGAACGCCCGGAGACCCAGTACTTC; CDR3: CAISDRERPETQYF